Listed here are 12 T cell receptor beta chains from one sample, sequenced in a study of cytomegalovirus exposure and HLA in healthy donors. PCR employed 60 Vbeta and 13 Jbeta primers. Profiled with immunoSEQ multiplex PCR; TCRdb holds only in-frame clones, not every one. The data show about 160,000 clones, with over 75% seen just once and 1% held by the top ten. What was sequenced was PBMCs. The origin of the receptors is a woman between 45 and 60 years old in good health and CMV-seropositive.

The rearrangement links TRBV18 to TRBJ2-2; 7 bases agree with TRBD2. V dropped 0 bases and J dropped 6; count of bases not matched to a gene: 10. The CDR3 has 17 amino acids. Germline CDR1 reads KGHSH; CDR2 reads LQKENI. Here the CDR3 reads CASSPPLSGVFAGELFF. Written as DNA, the CDR3 is TGTGCCAGCTCACCACCCCTCAGCGGGGTATTTGCCGGGGAGCTGTTTTTT.

V and J are TRBV19 and TRBJ2-1; D is possibly TRBD2 (6 bases). The CDR3 runs 14 residues. Trimming took 5 bases from V and 9 from J, leaving 17 bases between them. Germline CDR1 reads LNHDA; CDR2 reads SQIVND (reference sequence). CDR3 nucleotides: TGTGCCAGTAGTGCCGGACTAAATCTAGGTGAGCAGTTCTTC. It is translated as CASSAGLNLGEQFF. The whole variable domain, filled in from reference TRBV19 and TRBJ2-1, reads DGGITQSPKYLFRKEGQNVTLSCEQNLNHDAMYWYRQDPGQGLRLIYYSQIVNDFQKGDIAEGYSVSREKKESFPLTVTSAQKNPTAFYLCASSAGLNLGEQFFGPGTRLTVL.

The rearrangement links TRBV5-1 to TRBJ2-6; 11 bases map to TRBD1. Germline V gene sequence: CDR1 SGHRS, CDR2 YFSETQ. The CDR3 loop spans 17 amino acids. Unmatched junction bases numbered 5, after V lost 4 bases and J lost 2 bases. The CDR3 is CASSRTGGLAGANVLTF. DNA of the CDR3: TGCGCCAGCAGCCGGACAGGGGGCCTAGCTGGGGCCAACGTCCTGACTTTC.

The gene calls are TRBV28 and TRBJ1-6; no clear D gene. V lost 2 bases, J lost 9 bases, and 11 bases lay in between. This CDR3 region has 14 residues. Germline assignment: CDR1 MDHEN and CDR2 SYDVKM. The CDR3 DNA follows: TGTGCCAGCAGTTTACCACAGCTTCGTTCACCCCTCCACTTT. Translation gives CASSLPQLRSPLHF. Full variable domain (remainder filled in from reference TRBV28 and TRBJ1-6): DVKVTQSSRYLVKRTGEKVFLECVQDMDHENMFWYRQDPGLGLRLIYFSYDVKMKEKGDIPEGYSVSREKKERFSLILESASTNQTSMYLCASSLPQLRSPLHFGNGTRLTVT.

A word on this clone: This CDR3 is also generated by other DNA sequences in the sample. This chain connects TRBV10-3 to TRBJ2-4; 9 bases agree with TRBD1. V was pared by 8 bases and J by 8 bases, with 4 bases of the junction left unmatched. The germline CDR1 and CDR2 sequences are ENHRY and SYGVKD. The CDR3 totals 12 residues. This CDR3 reads CAIGQGPDIQYF. The CDR3, as DNA: TGTGCCATCGGACAGGGGCCAGACATTCAGTACTTC.

J is TRBJ1-2 and V is TRBV29-1; 9 bases map to TRBD1. V shed 4 bases and J 5 bases; nucleotides not matched to a gene: 8. The CDR3 length is 14 residues. Germline CDR1 is SQVTM and CDR2 is ANQGSEA. The CDR3 nucleotides are TGCAGCGTTGGGGACCCGGACAGGGGATATGGCTACACCTTC. Its protein is CSVGDPDRGYGYTF.

This clone showed up just a few times. The chain is built from TRBV7-2 and TRBJ2-1; D is undetermined. Germline V gene data show CDR1 as SGHTA and CDR2 as FQGNSA. V lost 5 bases and J 4 bases, leaving 18 bases between the germline ends. This CDR3 contains 16 residues. The CDR3 DNA reads TGTGCCAGCAGCGGGTTTGTGGGCGTTTCGTACAATGAGCAGTTCTTC. Its translation is CASSGFVGVSYNEQFF.

This clone was counted only a few times. In the same sample, other DNA sequences code for this CDR3. The chain couples TRBV6-5 to TRBJ1-1; a possible D gene is TRBD1 (5 bases). The CDR3 extends over 13 amino acids. V was trimmed by 3 bases and J by 4 bases, leaving 9 bases between them. CDR1 and CDR2 from the germline V gene are MNHEY and SVGAGI. CDR3 nucleotide sequence: TGTGCCAGCAGTTATCAGGGCAGCACTGAAGCTTTCTTT. It is translated as CASSYQGSTEAFF.

The chain couples TRBV19 to TRBJ2-7; no clear D gene. V was cut by 3 bases and J by 4 bases, with 10 bases left in between. Germline CDR1 is LNHDA and CDR2 is SQIVND (reference sequence). The length of the CDR3 is 13 residues. The CDR3 region has the DNA TGTGCCAGTAGTATTAGCTTAAGGTACGAGCAGTACTTC. Its protein product is CASSISLRYEQYF.

The gene calls are TRBV4-3 and TRBJ2-7, with D maybe TRBD2 (5 bases). The CDR3 extends over 13 amino acids. Germline lookup yields CDR1 LGHNA and CDR2 YSLEER. Trimming cost V 3 bases and J 4 bases, with 10 bases left between them. The CDR3 nucleotides read TGCGCCAGCAGCCAGATCCCGGGGTACGAGCAGTACTTC. It encodes CASSQIPGYEQYF.

The gene calls are TRBV4-1 and TRBJ2-1, with a weak D call TRBD2 (6 bases). The germline V and J ends were trimmed by 1 base and 8 bases, with 15 bases remaining between them. This CDR3 has 15 residues. The germline gives CDR1 MGHRA, CDR2 YSYEKL. CDR3 region: CASSQVNGASDEQFF. In nucleotides, the CDR3 is TGCGCCAGCAGCCAAGTAAACGGGGCTAGCGATGAGCAGTTCTTC.

V and J are TRBV19 and TRBJ1-4; 9 nucleotides match TRBD1. CDR1 and CDR2 (germline): LNHDA, SQIVND (reference sequence). The V segment lost 6 bases and the J segment 5 bases; nucleotides outside the gene matches: 4. The CDR3 consists of 14 residues. In DNA, the CDR3 is TGTGCCAGTAGCCCCGGACAGGGGAATGAAAAACTGTTTTTT. Amino acids: CASSPGQGNEKLFF.